This is a list of T cell receptor beta chains from one sample in a study of blood T cells in healthy people across ages. TCRdb re-derived calls from the 5' RACE reads in MiXCR, one entry per CDR3 protein. The repertoire includes about 2 million distinct CDR3 sequences, less than 50% of them detected once, and 2% to 2.5% sits in the top ten. Sequencing was done on a sample of blood. Receptor source: a woman between 35 and 50 years old in good health. CDR3s include the opening cysteine and the closing phenylalanine or tryptophan. Each record gives: V gene, J gene, D gene, clone size, CDR3 protein, CDR3 DNA. The D gene is left open where the match is weak. Clone size is not always given. Where it is, it says once, few, many or a class for expanded clones.

TRBV13	TRBJ2-4	-	few	CASSFRDTKNIQYF	TGTGCCAGCAGCTTTCGGGACACAAAAAACATTCAGTACTTC
TRBV4-1	TRBJ2-1	-	few	CASSQERSYNEQFF	TGCGCCAGCAGCCAAGAGCGAAGTTACAATGAGCAGTTCTTC
TRBV28	TRBJ2-3	-	-	CASASGSALDTQYF	TGTGCCAGCGCCTCGGGATCCGCCCTAGATACGCAGTATTTT
TRBV18	TRBJ2-1	TRBD1	few	CASSQPDRDGNEQFF	TGTGCCAGCTCACAACCCGACAGGGATGGCAATGAGCAGTTCTTC
TRBV20-1	TRBJ2-7	TRBD1	-	CSASRTGNEQYF	TGCAGTGCTAGTAGGACAGGGAACGAGCAGTACTTC
TRBV20-1	TRBJ2-1	-	-	CSADYTGSAYNEQFF	TGCAGTGCTGACTACACAGGGTCGGCCTACAATGAGCAGTTCTTC
TRBV28	TRBJ2-7	TRBD1	few	CASSSPRDRFPYEQYF	TGTGCCAGCAGCTCCCCCCGGGACAGGTTCCCCTACGAGCAGTACTTC
TRBV7-8	TRBJ2-1	TRBD2	-	CASSSPPSGGYNEQFF	TGTGCCAGCAGCTCTCCCCCCAGCGGGGGTTACAATGAGCAGTTCTTC
TRBV28	TRBJ2-3	-	-	CASSPWAGSSTDTQYF	TGTGCCAGCAGTCCCTGGGCAGGCTCTAGCACAGATACGCAGTATTTT
TRBV25-1	TRBJ2-5	-	few	CASSEFGVGTQYF	TGTGCCAGCAGTGAATTCGGGGTCGGGACCCAGTACTTC
TRBV12-5	TRBJ2-1	TRBD2	-	CASGLAVTSGGNNEQFF	TGTGCTAGTGGTTTGGCCGTGACTAGCGGGGGTAACAATGAGCAGTTCTTC
TRBV19	TRBJ2-5	TRBD2	-	CASSIDKRGYNEQYF	TGTGCCAGTAGTATAGATAAGCGGGGGTACAATGAGCAGTACTTC
TRBV6-2/TRBV6-3	TRBJ2-1	-	-	CASTPGGENEQFF	TGTGCCAGCACCCCCGGCGGGGAAAATGAGCAGTTCTTC
TRBV19	TRBJ2-1	TRBD1	-	CASSQTGQIPSEQFF	TGTGCCAGTAGCCAGACAGGGCAGATCCCCAGTGAGCAGTTCTTC
TRBV7-2	TRBJ2-1	TRBD2	few	CASSSPWGGTHEQFF	TGTGCCAGCAGCTCCCCCTGGGGGGGAACCCATGAGCAGTTCTTC
TRBV9	TRBJ2-7	-	few	CASSVTPGQSYEQYF	TGTGCCAGCAGCGTAACACCCGGACAGTCCTACGAGCAGTACTTC
TRBV7-2	TRBJ1-5	-	few	CASSLSASNQPQHF	TGTGCCAGCAGCTTATCGGCTAGCAATCAGCCCCAGCATTTT
TRBV27	TRBJ2-3	-	once	CASSFNRAGTDTQYF	TGTGCCAGCAGTTTCAACAGGGCGGGCACAGATACGCAGTATTTT
TRBV19	TRBJ1-2	-	-	CASSIGWHEINYGYTF	TGTGCCAGTAGTATAGGGTGGCACGAAATCAACTATGGCTACACCTTC
TRBV7-9	TRBJ2-7	TRBD1	-	CASSPPRTGSSYEQYF	TGTGCCAGCAGCCCCCCTCGGACAGGGTCTTCCTACGAGCAGTACTTC
TRBV5-1	TRBJ2-3	-	-	CASSLKLQELSTDTQYF	TGCGCCAGCAGCTTGAAATTACAGGAGCTAAGCACAGATACGCAGTATTTT
TRBV6-2/TRBV6-3	TRBJ2-1	-	-	CASGGESKQFF	TGTGCCAGCGGCGGGGAATCTAAGCAGTTCTTC
TRBV6-2/TRBV6-3	TRBJ2-5	-	-	CASSYSEGRRGTQYF	TGCGCCAGCAGTTACTCGGAGGGTAGAAGGGGGACCCAGTACTTC
TRBV4-2	TRBJ2-5	TRBD1	-	CASSPDRGRGIQETQYF	TGTGCCAGCAGTCCAGACAGGGGGCGAGGAATCCAAGAGACCCAGTACTTC
TRBV16	TRBJ1-1	-	-	CASSQLATEAFF	TGTGCCAGCAGCCAATTGGCCACTGAAGCTTTCTTT
TRBV28	TRBJ2-7	TRBD1	few	CASRPGQEDTYEQYF	TGTGCCAGCAGACCGGGACAGGAGGACACCTACGAGCAGTACTTC
TRBV20-1	TRBJ1-1	-	-	CSARAEAFF	TGCAGTGCTAGGGCTGAAGCTTTCTTT
TRBV25-1	TRBJ2-1	-	-	CASSQRGSANNEQFF	TGTGCCAGCTCTCAAAGGGGTAGCGCCAACAATGAGCAGTTCTTC
TRBV7-9	TRBJ2-7	-	-	CASSLFPGDYEQYF	TGTGCCAGCAGCTTATTTCCGGGGGACTACGAGCAGTACTTC
TRBV12-3/TRBV12-4	TRBJ1-1	-	-	CASSPTGYTEAFF	TGTGCCAGCAGTCCCACAGGGTACACTGAAGCTTTCTTT
TRBV5-1	TRBJ1-1	TRBD1	few	CASSFSTGSPTEAFF	TGCGCCAGCAGCTTCTCGACAGGGAGCCCCACTGAAGCTTTCTTT
TRBV5-1	TRBJ1-2	-	-	CASSKQENYGYTF	TGCGCCAGCAGCAAACAGGAAAACTATGGCTACACCTTC
TRBV4-2	TRBJ2-5	-	-	CASSQYREEAQYF	TGTGCCAGCAGCCAATACAGGGAAGAGGCCCAGTACTTC
TRBV12-3/TRBV12-4	TRBJ2-5	-	few	CASSFLPSVGTQYF	TGTGCCAGCAGTTTTTTGCCTAGCGTGGGGACCCAGTACTTC
TRBV6-5	TRBJ2-7	-	few	CASSPAGTEFYEQYF	TGTGCCAGCAGTCCCGCCGGGACGGAATTCTACGAGCAGTACTTC
TRBV12-3/TRBV12-4	TRBJ2-7	-	many	CASSFGIDEQYF	TGTGCCAGCAGTTTCGGCATCGACGAGCAGTACTTC
TRBV6-2/TRBV6-3	TRBJ2-3	TRBD2	few	CASSWTSGSLTDTQYF	TGTGCCAGCAGTTGGACTAGCGGGTCCCTCACAGATACGCAGTATTTT
TRBV9	TRBJ1-4	TRBD1	-	CASSVGQPGQGSEKLFF	TGTGCCAGCAGCGTAGGGCAGCCGGGACAGGGAAGTGAAAAACTGTTTTTT
TRBV4-1	TRBJ2-7	-	-	CASSQDRLGAYEQYF	TGCGCCAGCAGCCAAGATAGGCTCGGGGCGTACGAGCAGTACTTC
TRBV4-3	TRBJ2-7	-	-	CASSQELFYEQYF	TGCGCCAGCAGCCAAGAATTGTTCTACGAGCAGTACTTC
TRBV6-5	TRBJ2-4	TRBD2	-	CASRRRGDSGIQYF	TGTGCCAGCAGGCGGCGGGGGGATTCGGGCATTCAGTACTTC
TRBV4-2	TRBJ2-6	-	few	CASSQESTASGANVLTF	TGTGCCAGCAGCCAAGAAAGTACGGCTTCTGGGGCCAACGTCCTGACTTTC
TRBV10-3	TRBJ1-6	-	few	CAITNEGNSPLHF	TGTGCCATCACTAACGAAGGGAATTCACCCCTCCACTTT
TRBV20-1	TRBJ2-1	TRBD1	-	CSASWTGAFVGNERFF	TGCAGTGCTAGCTGGACAGGGGCTTTCGTGGGCAATGAGCGGTTCTTC
TRBV5-6	TRBJ2-7	TRBD2	-	CASSLISGGTYEQYF	TGTGCCAGCAGCTTGATTAGCGGGGGAACCTACGAGCAGTACTTC
TRBV7-2	TRBJ2-6	TRBD2	-	CASSPTGAGSGANVLTF	TGTGCCAGCAGCCCTACGGGAGCGGGGTCTGGGGCCAACGTCCTGACTTTC
TRBV29-1	TRBJ2-7	TRBD1	many	CSVQGQTLYEQYF	TGCAGCGTTCAGGGACAGACTCTTTACGAGCAGTACTTC
TRBV4-2	TRBJ2-7	TRBD2	many	CASSQEGTSGDPYEQYF	TGTGCCAGCAGCCAAGAAGGGACTAGCGGGGATCCCTACGAGCAGTACTTC
TRBV13	TRBJ1-6	TRBD1	-	CASSARQGRAPLHF	TGTGCCAGCAGCGCTCGACAGGGGCGCGCACCCCTCCACTTT
TRBV6-6	TRBJ1-2	-	-	CASSYSSENYGYTF	TGTGCCAGCAGTTACTCATCAGAAAACTATGGCTACACCTTC
TRBV28	TRBJ2-3	TRBD1	few	CASSGTGGEDTQYF	TGTGCCAGCAGTGGGACAGGGGGCGAAGATACGCAGTATTTT
TRBV11-2	TRBJ2-1	-	few	CASSLAASEYNEQFF	TGTGCCAGCAGCTTAGCAGCTAGCGAGTACAATGAGCAGTTCTTC
TRBV6-2/TRBV6-3	TRBJ2-7	-	few	CASSYRVGQNTYEQYF	TGTGCCAGCAGTTATCGGGTTGGACAGAACACCTACGAGCAGTACTTC
TRBV20-1	TRBJ2-6	-	once	CSARDHLKGNVLTF	TGCAGTGCTAGAGATCACCTTAAAGGGAACGTCCTGACTTTC
TRBV20-1	TRBJ2-3	TRBD2	-	CSALLSRSGGATDTQYF	TGCAGTGCCCTTCTCTCCCGTAGCGGGGGCGCCACAGATACGCAGTATTTT
TRBV6-2/TRBV6-3	TRBJ2-1	TRBD1	-	CASSYYRDRGDTEQFF	TGTGCCAGCAGTTACTACCGGGACAGGGGCGACACGGAGCAGTTCTTC
TRBV5-1	TRBJ2-5	TRBD1	few	CASSRTGAKLQETQYF	TGCGCCAGCAGCCGGACAGGGGCGAAATTACAAGAGACCCAGTACTTC
TRBV20-1	TRBJ1-6	-	-	CSASPGIVDSPLHF	TGCAGTGCTAGTCCGGGGATTGTGGATTCACCCCTCCACTTT
TRBV6-2/TRBV6-3	TRBJ1-5	-	-	CASSRSTVGQPQHF	TGTGCCAGCAGTCGATCGACAGTCGGGCAGCCCCAGCATTTT